The table lists the clone carrying this T cell receptor beta chain with a few counts. Antigen specificity is unknown. The Oncomine TCR Beta short-read assay was applied to DNA of cultured CD4+ T cells. TCRdb itself ran the PCR reads through MiXCR, one entry per CDR3 protein. Here the sample spans about 18,000 distinct CDR3 sequences, around 50% being singletons. The data derive from a study of vaccination and CD4 T cells after COVID-19. Study in general: Cellular stimulation was performed using overlapping spike peptides derived from SARS-CoV-2, HCoV-NL63, HCoV-OC43 and HCoV-229E.

Study-level findings and limits: Median numbers of SARS-CoV-2-reactive clonotypes increased from roughly 21 to 40 (not a significant change).

The time point here: late sampling 161 to 241 days after vaccination in a few convalescent patients. Treatment described: roughly ten-day PBMC culture with coronavirus spike peptide pools or control peptides (ViraFEST assay). The germline gives CDR1 SEHNR, CDR2 FQNEAQ (reference sequence). Between the trimmed V and J ends, which lost 0 bases and 5 bases, there was a span of 10 bases. The CDR3 runs 14 residues. The sequenced sample was CD4+ T cells from blood, cultured in vitro, obtained about 7 months after SARS-CoV-2 vaccination. This receptor was obtained from a human donor who had recovered from COVID-19. The chain combines TRBV7-9 with TRBJ2-5; D is ambiguous. In DNA form, the CDR3 reads TGTGCCAGCAGCTTAGCGCGACTGCCGGAGACCCAGTACTTC. It is translated as CASSLARLPETQYF.